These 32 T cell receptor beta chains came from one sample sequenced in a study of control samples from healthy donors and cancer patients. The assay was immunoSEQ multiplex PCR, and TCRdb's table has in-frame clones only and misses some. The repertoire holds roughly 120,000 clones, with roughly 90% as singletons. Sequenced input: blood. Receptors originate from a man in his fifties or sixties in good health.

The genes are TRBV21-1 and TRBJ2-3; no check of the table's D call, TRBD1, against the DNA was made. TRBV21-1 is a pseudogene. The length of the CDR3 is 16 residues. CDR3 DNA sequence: TGTGCCAGCAGTACCCGGAACAGGGGATCGGCAGATACGCAGTATTTT. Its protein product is CASSTRNRGSADTQYF.

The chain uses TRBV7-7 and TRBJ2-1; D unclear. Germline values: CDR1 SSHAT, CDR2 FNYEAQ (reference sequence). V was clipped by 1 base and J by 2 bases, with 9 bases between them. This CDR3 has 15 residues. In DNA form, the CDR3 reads TGTGCCAGCAGCTTAGACCTGCAGACCTACAATGAGCAGTTCTTC. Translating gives CASSLDLQTYNEQFF. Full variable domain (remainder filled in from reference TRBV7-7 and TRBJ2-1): GAGVSQSPRYKVTKRGQDVTLRCDPISSHATLYWYQQALGQGPEFLTYFNYEAQPDKSGLPSDRFSAERPEGSISTLTIQRTEQRDSAMYRCASSLDLQTYNEQFFGPGTRLTVL.

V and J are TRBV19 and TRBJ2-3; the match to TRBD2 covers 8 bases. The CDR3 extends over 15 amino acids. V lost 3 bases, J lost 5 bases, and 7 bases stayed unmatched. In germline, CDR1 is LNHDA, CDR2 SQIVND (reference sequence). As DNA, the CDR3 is TGTGCCAGTAGTATGTTAGGGACTAGTGGAGATACGCAGTATTTT. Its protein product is CASSMLGTSGDTQYF.

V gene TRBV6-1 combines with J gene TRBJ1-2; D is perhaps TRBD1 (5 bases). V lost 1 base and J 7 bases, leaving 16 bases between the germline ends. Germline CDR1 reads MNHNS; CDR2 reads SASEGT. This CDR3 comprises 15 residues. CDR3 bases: TGTGCCAGCAGTGAAGGCTCCCCTGGGGCTGGTGGCTACACCTTC. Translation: CASSEGSPGAGGYTF.

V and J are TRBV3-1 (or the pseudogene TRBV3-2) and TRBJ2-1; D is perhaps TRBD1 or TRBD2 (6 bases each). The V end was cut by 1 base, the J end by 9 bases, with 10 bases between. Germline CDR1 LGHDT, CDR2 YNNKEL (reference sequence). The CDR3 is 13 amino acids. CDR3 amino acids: CASSQGGAGEQFF. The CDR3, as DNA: TGTGCCAGCAGCCAAGGGGGGGCAGGTGAGCAGTTCTTC.

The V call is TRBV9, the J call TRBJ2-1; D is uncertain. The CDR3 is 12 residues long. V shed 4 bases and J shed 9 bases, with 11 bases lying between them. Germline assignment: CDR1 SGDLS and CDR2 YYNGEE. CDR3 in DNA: TGTGCCAGCAGCTTCCTCTTTAGTGAGCAGTTCTTC. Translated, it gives CASSFLFSEQFF.

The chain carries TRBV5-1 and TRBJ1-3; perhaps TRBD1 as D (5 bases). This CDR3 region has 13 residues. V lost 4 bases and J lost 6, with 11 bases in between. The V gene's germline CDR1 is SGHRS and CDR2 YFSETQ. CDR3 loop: CASSIAGPNTIYF. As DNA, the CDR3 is TGCGCCAGCAGCATTGCAGGGCCAAACACCATATATTTT.

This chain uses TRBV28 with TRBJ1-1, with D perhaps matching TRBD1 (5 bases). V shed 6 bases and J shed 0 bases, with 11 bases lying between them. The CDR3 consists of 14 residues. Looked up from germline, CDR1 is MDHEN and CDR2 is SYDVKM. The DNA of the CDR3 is TGTGCCAGCAGCAGATGGGGGGTGAACACTGAAGCTTTCTTT. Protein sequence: CASSRWGVNTEAFF.

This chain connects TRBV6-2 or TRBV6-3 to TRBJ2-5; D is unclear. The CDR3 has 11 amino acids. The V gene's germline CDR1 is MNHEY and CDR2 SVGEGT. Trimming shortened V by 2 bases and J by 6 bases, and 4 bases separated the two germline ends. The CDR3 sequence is CASSYGKTQYF. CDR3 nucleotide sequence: TGTGCCAGCAGTTACGGGAAGACCCAGTACTTC.

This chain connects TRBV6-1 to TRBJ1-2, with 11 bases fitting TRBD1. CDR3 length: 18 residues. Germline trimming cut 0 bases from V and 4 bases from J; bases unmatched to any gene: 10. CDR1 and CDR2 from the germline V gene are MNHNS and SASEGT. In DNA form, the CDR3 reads TGTGCCAGCAGTGAAGCCACATTTCGGACAGGGGGCCTCTATGGCTACACCTTC. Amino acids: CASSEATFRTGGLYGYTF.

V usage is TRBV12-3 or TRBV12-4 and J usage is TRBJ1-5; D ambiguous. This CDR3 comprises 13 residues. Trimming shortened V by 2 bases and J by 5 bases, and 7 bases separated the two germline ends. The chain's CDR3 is CASSLLGYQPQHF. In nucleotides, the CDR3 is TGTGCCAGCAGTTTACTGGGATATCAGCCCCAGCATTTT.

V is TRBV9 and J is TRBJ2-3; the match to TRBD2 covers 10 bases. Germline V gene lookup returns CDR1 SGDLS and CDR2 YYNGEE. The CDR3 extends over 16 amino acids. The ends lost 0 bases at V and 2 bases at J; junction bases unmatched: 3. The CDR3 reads CASSVGLAGATDTQYF. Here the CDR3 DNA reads TGTGCCAGCAGCGTAGGGCTAGCGGGGGCCACAGATACGCAGTATTTT.

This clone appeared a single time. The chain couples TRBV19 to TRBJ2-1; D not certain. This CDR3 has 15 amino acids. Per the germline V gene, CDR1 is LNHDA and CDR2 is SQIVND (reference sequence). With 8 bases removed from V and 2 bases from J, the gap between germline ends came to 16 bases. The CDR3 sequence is CASGKGTPPYNEQFF. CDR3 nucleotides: TGTGCCAGTGGGAAGGGCACCCCTCCCTACAATGAGCAGTTCTTC. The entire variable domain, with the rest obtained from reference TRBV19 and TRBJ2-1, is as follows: DGGITQSPKYLFRKEGQNVTLSCEQNLNHDAMYWYRQDPGQGLRLIYYSQIVNDFQKGDIAEGYSVSREKKESFPLTVTSAQKNPTAFYLCASGKGTPPYNEQFFGPGTRLTVL.

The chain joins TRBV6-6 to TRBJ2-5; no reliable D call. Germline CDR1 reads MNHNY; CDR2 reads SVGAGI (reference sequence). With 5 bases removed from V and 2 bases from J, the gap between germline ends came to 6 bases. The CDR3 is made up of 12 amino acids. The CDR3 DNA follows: TGTGCCAGCAGTCCAAGTCAAGAGACCCAGTACTTC. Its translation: CASSPSQETQYF.

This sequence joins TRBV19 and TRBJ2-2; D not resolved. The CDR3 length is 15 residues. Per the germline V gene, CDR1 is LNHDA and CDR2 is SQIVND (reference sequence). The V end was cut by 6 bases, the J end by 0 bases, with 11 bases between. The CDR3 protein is CASRLAISNTGELFF. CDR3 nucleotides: TGTGCCAGTAGATTGGCGATATCGAACACCGGGGAGCTGTTTTTT.

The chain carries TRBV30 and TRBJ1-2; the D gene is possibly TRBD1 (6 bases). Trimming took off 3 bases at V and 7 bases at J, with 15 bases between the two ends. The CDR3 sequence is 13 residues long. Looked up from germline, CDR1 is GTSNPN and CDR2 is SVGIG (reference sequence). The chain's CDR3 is CAWRTQGSGGYTF. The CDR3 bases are TGTGCCTGGAGGACGCAGGGGTCGGGTGGCTACACCTTC.

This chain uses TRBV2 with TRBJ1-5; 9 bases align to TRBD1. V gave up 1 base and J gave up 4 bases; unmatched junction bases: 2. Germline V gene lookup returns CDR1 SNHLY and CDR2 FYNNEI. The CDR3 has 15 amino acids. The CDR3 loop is CASSEGTGVNQPQHF. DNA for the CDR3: TGTGCCAGCAGTGAAGGGACAGGGGTGAATCAGCCCCAGCATTTT.

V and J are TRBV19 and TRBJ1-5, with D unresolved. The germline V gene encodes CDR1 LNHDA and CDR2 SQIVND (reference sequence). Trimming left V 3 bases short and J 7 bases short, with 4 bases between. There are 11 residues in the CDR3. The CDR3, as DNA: TGTGCCAGTAGTATGAGACAGCCCCAGCATTTT. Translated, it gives CASSMRQPQHF. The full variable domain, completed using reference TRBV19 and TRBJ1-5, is DGGITQSPKYLFRKEGQNVTLSCEQNLNHDAMYWYRQDPGQGLRLIYYSQIVNDFQKGDIAEGYSVSREKKESFPLTVTSAQKNPTAFYLCASSMRQPQHFGDGTRLSIL.

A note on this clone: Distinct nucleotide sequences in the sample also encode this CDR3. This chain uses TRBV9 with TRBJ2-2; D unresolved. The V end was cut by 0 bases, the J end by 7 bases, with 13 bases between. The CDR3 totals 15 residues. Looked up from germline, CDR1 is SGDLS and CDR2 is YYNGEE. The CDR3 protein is CASSVGGRVGGELFF. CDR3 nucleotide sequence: TGTGCCAGCAGCGTAGGGGGAAGGGTGGGCGGGGAGCTGTTTTTT.

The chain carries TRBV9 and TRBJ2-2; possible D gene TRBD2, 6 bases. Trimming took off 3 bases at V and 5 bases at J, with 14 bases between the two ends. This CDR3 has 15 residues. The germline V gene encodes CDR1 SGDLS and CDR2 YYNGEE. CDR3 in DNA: TGTGCCAGCAGCGGAGGGACTGAACCGACCGGGGAGCTGTTTTTT. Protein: CASSGGTEPTGELFF.

The CDR3 DNA reads TGTGCCAGCAGCGTCGGGACGGGTACAGATACGCAGTATTTT. Its translation is CASSVGTGTDTQYF. V and J are TRBV9 and TRBJ2-3; perhaps D is TRBD1 or TRBD2 (5 bases each). This CDR3 has 14 residues. CDR1 SGDLS and CDR2 YYNGEE come from the germline V gene. V lost 2 bases, J lost 3 bases, and 10 bases lay in between.

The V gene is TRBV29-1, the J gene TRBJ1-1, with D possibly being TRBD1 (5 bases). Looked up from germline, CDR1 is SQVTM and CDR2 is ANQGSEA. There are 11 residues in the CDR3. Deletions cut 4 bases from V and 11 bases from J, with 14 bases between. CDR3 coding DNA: TGCAGCGTTGTCGGGGGACGGGGGGCTTTCTTT. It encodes CSVVGGRGAFF.

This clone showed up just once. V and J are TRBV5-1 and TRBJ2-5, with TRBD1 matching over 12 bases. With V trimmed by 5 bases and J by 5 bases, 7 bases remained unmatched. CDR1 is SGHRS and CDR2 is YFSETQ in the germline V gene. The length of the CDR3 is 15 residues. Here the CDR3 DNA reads TGCGCCAGCAGGCCGGGACAGGGGGCCGGGGAGACCCAGTACTTC. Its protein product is CASRPGQGAGETQYF. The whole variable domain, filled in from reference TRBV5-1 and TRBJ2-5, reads KAGVTQTPRYLIKTRGQQVTLSCSPISGHRSVSWYQQTPGQGLQFLFEYFSETQRNKGNFPGRFSGRQFSNSRSEMNVSTLELGDSALYLCASRPGQGAGETQYFGPGTRLLVL.

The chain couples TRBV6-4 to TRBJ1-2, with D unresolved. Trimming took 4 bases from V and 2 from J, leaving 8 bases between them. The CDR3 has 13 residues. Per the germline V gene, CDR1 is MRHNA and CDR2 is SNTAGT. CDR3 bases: TGTGCCAGCAGTGTGGGATTCAACTATGGCTACACCTTC. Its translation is CASSVGFNYGYTF.

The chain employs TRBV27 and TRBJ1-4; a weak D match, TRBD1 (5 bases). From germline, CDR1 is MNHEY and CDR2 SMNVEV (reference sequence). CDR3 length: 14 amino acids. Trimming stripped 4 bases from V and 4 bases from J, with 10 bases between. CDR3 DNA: TGTGCCAGCAGTTACAGGCCGTATAATGAAAAACTGTTTTTT. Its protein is CASSYRPYNEKLFF.

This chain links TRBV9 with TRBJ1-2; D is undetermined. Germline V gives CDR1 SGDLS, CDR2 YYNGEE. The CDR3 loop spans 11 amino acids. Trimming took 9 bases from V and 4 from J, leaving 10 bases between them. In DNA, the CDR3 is TGTGCCACCCACGGGCTCTATGGCTACACCTTC. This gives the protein CATHGLYGYTF.

The CDR3 DNA is TGTGCCTTTCTACCGAGGGGGACAGCGACCTACGAGCAGTACTTC. Its protein product is CAFLPRGTATYEQYF. The chain links TRBV30 to TRBJ2-7; 7 bases align to TRBD1. CDR1 and CDR2 from the germline V gene are GTSNPN and SVGIG (reference sequence). The V gene end was trimmed by 7 bases and the J gene end by 2 bases; junction bases not matched to a gene: 14. This CDR3 region has 15 residues. Together with reference TRBV30 and TRBJ2-7, the CDR3 gives the full variable domain: SQTIHQWPATLVQPVGSPLSLECTVEGTSNPNLYWYRQAAGRGLQLLFYSVGIGQISSEVPQNLSASRPQDRQFILSSKKLLLSDSGFYLCAFLPRGTATYEQYFGPGTRLTVT.

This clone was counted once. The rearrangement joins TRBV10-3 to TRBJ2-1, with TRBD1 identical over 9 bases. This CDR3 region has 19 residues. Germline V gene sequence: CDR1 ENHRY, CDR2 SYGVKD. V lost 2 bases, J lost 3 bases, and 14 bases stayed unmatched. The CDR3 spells CAISELFRGQGGRYNEQFF. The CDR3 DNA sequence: TGTGCCATCAGTGAGCTTTTTCGGGGACAGGGAGGTCGCTACAATGAGCAGTTCTTC.

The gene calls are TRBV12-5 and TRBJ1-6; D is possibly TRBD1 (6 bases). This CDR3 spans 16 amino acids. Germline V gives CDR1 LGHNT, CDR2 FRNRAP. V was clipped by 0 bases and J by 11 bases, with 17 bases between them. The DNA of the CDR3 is TGTGCTAGTGGTTTGGTTGGGGGGCCTTGGTGGGCACCCCTCCACTTT. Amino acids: CASGLVGGPWWAPLHF.

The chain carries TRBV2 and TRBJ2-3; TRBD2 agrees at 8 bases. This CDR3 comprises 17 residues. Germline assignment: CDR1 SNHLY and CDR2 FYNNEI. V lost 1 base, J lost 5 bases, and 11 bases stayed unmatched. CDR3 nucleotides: TGTGCCAGCAGTGAAGGGTATGGTAGCGGGGTGTTAGATACGCAGTATTTT. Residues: CASSEGYGSGVLDTQYF.

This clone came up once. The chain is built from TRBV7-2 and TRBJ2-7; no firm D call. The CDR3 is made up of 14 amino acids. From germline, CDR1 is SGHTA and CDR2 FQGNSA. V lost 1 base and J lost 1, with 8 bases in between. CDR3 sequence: CASSLGVPSYEQYF. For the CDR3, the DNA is TGTGCCAGCAGCTTAGGGGTCCCGTCCTACGAGCAGTACTTC.

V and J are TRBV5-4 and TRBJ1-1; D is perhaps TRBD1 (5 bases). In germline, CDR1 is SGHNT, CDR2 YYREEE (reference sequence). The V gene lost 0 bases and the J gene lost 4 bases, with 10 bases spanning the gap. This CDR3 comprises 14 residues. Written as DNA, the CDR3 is TGTGCCAGCAGCTTGGTCGGGGCACCCACTGAAGCTTTCTTT. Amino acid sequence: CASSLVGAPTEAFF.